This TCR beta chain was documented in a study of shared clonotypes between healthy human individuals. Regarding the study as a whole: Compared with clonotypes that all four donors shared, non-shared clonotypes had lower generation probabilities. Among a handful of donors, about 5% of naive CD4 clonotypes were found in common.

Naive CD8 populations comprised CD45RO-negative cells positively selected for CCR7, excluding terminally differentiated effector memory CD45RA+ cells. Data came from immunoSEQ multiplex PCR; TCRdb stores just in-frame clones and leaves some out. The repertoire holds nearly 2 million clones, over 85% seen once, with more than 0.95% in the top ten. The CDR3 loop spans 16 amino acids. The V end lost 4 bases, the J end lost 5 bases, and 19 bases lay between the germline ends. The germline V gene encodes CDR1 SGHRS and CDR2 YFSETQ. On this clone itself: What it binds is not known.

The source of this sequence is a man younger than 35 in good health. The sequencing sample was made of naive CD8+ T cells sorted from blood. The V and J genes are TRBV5-1 and TRBJ2-1, with D maybe TRBD2 (5 bases). The CDR3: CASSESWGWGDNEQFF. The CDR3 region has the DNA TGCGCCAGCAGCGAGTCCTGGGGTTGGGGAGACAATGAGCAGTTCTTC.